The 23 T cell receptor beta chains in this list originate from one sample, sequenced in a study of radiotherapy plus CTLA-4 blockade in lung cancer. Produced via immunoSEQ multiplex PCR; TCRdb's table is partial and in-frame only. This table has roughly 45,000 clones, 55% to 80% appearing once. The sample in question was peripheral blood, obtained from a patient treated with radiotherapy plus ipilimumab. These receptors all stem from a human donor with non-small cell lung cancer who had a partial response to radiotherapy plus ipilimumab.

The rearrangement joins TRBV5-4 to TRBJ2-7; 7 nucleotides match TRBD1. Per the germline V gene, CDR1 is SGHNT and CDR2 is YYREEE (reference sequence). Germline trimming cut 3 bases from V and 0 bases from J; bases unmatched to any gene: 12. The CDR3 is 17 residues long. The CDR3 DNA is TGTGCCAGCAGCTCTGGGGCCAGGGGGTCGGGCTCCTACGAGCAGTACTTC. Protein product: CASSSGARGSGSYEQYF. Variable domain in full (rest from reference TRBV5-4 and TRBJ2-7): ETGVTQSPTHLIKTRGQQVTLRCSSQSGHNTVSWYQQALGQGPQFIFQYYREEENGRGNFPPRFSGLQFPNYSSELNVNALELDDSALYLCASSSGARGSGSYEQYFGPGTRLTVT.

This clone was counted only a few times. V and J are TRBV6-5 and TRBJ2-7; possibly TRBD1 for D (6 bases). Per germline, CDR1 MNHEY and CDR2 SVGAGI. This CDR3 spans 14 amino acids. Trimming removed 5 bases at V and 5 bases at J, with 16 bases between. The CDR3 DNA follows: TGTGCCAGCAGTGAACCGGGACATTTAAACGAGCAGTACTTC. It is translated as CASSEPGHLNEQYF.

This clone was seen more than once but under ten times. The V and J genes are TRBV7-9 and TRBJ2-7; D unresolved. Trimming removed 5 bases from V and 5 bases from J, with 7 bases in between. The CDR3 runs 11 residues. Germline V gene sequence: CDR1 SEHNR, CDR2 FQNEAQ (reference sequence). CDR3 amino acids: CASSPGDEQYF. CDR3 nucleotides: TGTGCCAGCAGCCCGGGTGACGAGCAGTACTTC.

The gene calls are TRBV7-8 and TRBJ2-2; tentative D call: TRBD1 (6 bases). Per the germline V gene, CDR1 is SGHVS and CDR2 is FQNEAQ. Trimming removed 4 bases from V and 1 base from J, with 13 bases in between. The CDR3 runs to 16 residues. The CDR3 spells CASSSTGHLNTGELFF. For the CDR3, the DNA is TGTGCCAGCAGCTCAACGGGACACCTGAACACCGGGGAGCTGTTTTTT.

For this clone: A read error likely explains this, since a far larger clone differs by one base. This chain links TRBV5-5 with TRBJ1-1; tentative D call: TRBD1 (6 bases). Trimming took off 0 bases at V and 6 bases at J, with 18 bases between the two ends. CDR1 is SGHKS and CDR2 is YYEKEE in the germline V gene (reference sequence). The CDR3 consists of 16 residues. Here the CDR3 DNA reads TGTGCCAGCAGCTTGGCCAGCGACAGGTCTCAGTCTGAAGCTTTCTTT. The encoded protein is CASSLASDRSQSEAFF.

The CDR3 bases are TGTGCCAGCAGCTTGGGGCACCGTTCAGATACGCAGTATTTT. This sequence encodes CASSLGHRSDTQYF. The chain is built from TRBV5-4 and TRBJ2-3, with D unclear. Trimming stripped 0 bases from V and 4 bases from J, with 9 bases between. The CDR3 is 14 residues long. Germline CDR1 is SGHNT and CDR2 is YYREEE (reference sequence).

The chain employs TRBV5-4 and TRBJ1-2; TRBD1 agrees at 7 bases. CDR1 and CDR2 from the germline V gene are SGHNT and YYREEE (reference sequence). The CDR3 length is 17 residues. Unmatched junction bases numbered 16, after V lost 2 bases and J lost 6 bases. The CDR3 protein is CASSFNRGGQAGDGYTF. Here the CDR3 DNA reads TGTGCCAGCAGCTTCAATAGAGGAGGACAGGCGGGCGATGGCTACACCTTC.

This clone has only one observation. This sequence joins TRBV7-3 and TRBJ2-1; 7 bases are a match to TRBD2. The germline V gene encodes CDR1 SGHTA and CDR2 FQGTGA. Trimming cost V 6 bases and J 9 bases; bases outside gene matches: 5. The CDR3 extends over 12 amino acids. The DNA of the CDR3 is TGTGCCAGCAGGCTGGGCGGGGGTGAGCAGTTCTTC. Amino acid sequence: CASRLGGGEQFF.

This clone has just a few counts. The chain combines TRBV7-3 with TRBJ2-3; 9 nucleotides match TRBD2. The ends lost 4 bases at V and 8 bases at J; junction bases unmatched: 10. From germline, CDR1 is SGHTA and CDR2 FQGTGA. CDR3 size: 15 residues. CDR3 sequence (DNA): TGTGCCAGCAGCTCCGGGACTAGCAGGTTGGGTACGCAGTATTTT. Translated, it gives CASSSGTSRLGTQYF.

V and J are TRBV25-1 and TRBJ1-5, with 7 bases fitting TRBD1. The CDR3 consists of 13 residues. Looked up from germline, CDR1 is MGHDK and CDR2 is SYGVNS. V lost 3 bases and J lost 7; bases outside the gene matches: 3. The CDR3 region has the DNA TGTGCCAGCAGTGATGACAGGGACCAGCCCCAGCATTTT. Its protein product is CASSDDRDQPQHF.

The table lists this clone with a few counts. J is TRBJ2-3 and V is TRBV10-3, with TRBD2 matching over 8 bases. CDR1 is ENHRY, CDR2 SYGVKD, per germline. V trimming: 9 bases; J trimming: 2 bases; junction bases outside the gene matches: 7. The CDR3 is 14 residues long. The CDR3 reads CAIYERGITDTQYF. DNA of the CDR3: TGTGCCATATATGAGCGGGGGATCACAGATACGCAGTATTTT.

The chain carries TRBV6-1 and TRBJ1-6, with D possibly TRBD1 on 5 matching bases. V was clipped by 6 bases and J by 8 bases, with 17 bases between them. The CDR3 runs 15 residues. Germline-derived CDR1 and CDR2 are MNHNS and SASEGT. This chain's CDR3 is CASRGPQVIDSPLHF. The CDR3 bases are TGTGCCAGCAGGGGGCCACAGGTCATCGATTCACCCCTCCACTTT.

V usage is TRBV6-5 and J usage is TRBJ1-1; 7 bases agree with TRBD1. The CDR3 is made up of 13 amino acids. Germline V lookup: CDR1 MNHEY, CDR2 SVGAGI. J gave up 4 bases and V 6 bases, and 5 bases lay outside the gene matches. The CDR3: CASRDRAVTEAFF. CDR3 DNA sequence: TGTGCCAGCAGAGACAGGGCGGTCACTGAAGCTTTCTTT.

This chain joins TRBV2 and TRBJ2-5; TRBD1 is a possible D gene (5 bases). Germline loops: CDR1 SNHLY, CDR2 FYNNEI. Trimming shortened V by 6 bases and J by 4 bases, and 9 bases separated the two germline ends. The CDR3 runs 12 residues. CDR3 residues: CASRQVGETQYF. For the CDR3, the DNA is TGTGCCAGCAGACAGGTCGGAGAGACCCAGTACTTC.

The chain links TRBV5-4 to TRBJ2-3; possible D gene TRBD2, 6 bases. There are 16 residues in the CDR3. Trimming took off 4 bases at V and 0 bases at J, with 15 bases between the two ends. The germline gives CDR1 SGHNT, CDR2 YYREEE (reference sequence). DNA for the CDR3: TGTGCCAGCAGCCCTGGGACTTCCACTAGCACAGATACGCAGTATTTT. As protein: CASSPGTSTSTDTQYF.

This chain connects TRBV27 to TRBJ2-3; possibly TRBD2 for D (5 bases). V was pared by 7 bases and J by 0 bases, with 8 bases between. CDR3 length equals 13 residues. The germline gives CDR1 MNHEY, CDR2 SMNVEV (reference sequence). In DNA form, the CDR3 reads TGTGCCAGCAAACTAGGCAGCACAGATACGCAGTATTTT. Amino acids: CASKLGSTDTQYF.

This chain links TRBV19 with TRBJ2-3; D is uncertain. The CDR3 is made up of 14 amino acids. Germline assignment: CDR1 LNHDA and CDR2 SQIVND (reference sequence). Between the trimmed V and J ends, which lost 6 bases and 4 bases, there was a span of 14 bases. The CDR3 bases are TGTGCCAGTAGCAGCGCCCTCCCCCCAGATACGCAGTATTTT. This gives the protein CASSSALPPDTQYF.

This chain joins TRBV5-1 and TRBJ2-7, with 10 bases lining up with TRBD2. The CDR3 extends over 15 amino acids. In germline, CDR1 is SGHRS, CDR2 YFSETQ. The J segment lost 6 bases and the V segment lost 1 base, leaving 7 bases of the junction unmatched. CDR3 DNA: TGCGCCAGCAGCTTGCAGGCTAGCGGGAGTCGCGAGCAGTACTTC. Protein sequence: CASSLQASGSREQYF. The variable domain in full, completed from reference TRBV5-1 and TRBJ2-7, reads KAGVTQTPRYLIKTRGQQVTLSCSPISGHRSVSWYQQTPGQGLQFLFEYFSETQRNKGNFPGRFSGRQFSNSRSEMNVSTLELGDSALYLCASSLQASGSREQYFGPGTRLTVT.

The rearrangement uses TRBV25-1 and TRBJ1-6; a weak D match, TRBD1 (6 bases). Looked up from germline, CDR1 is MGHDK and CDR2 is SYGVNS. This CDR3 has 15 residues. V lost 1 base and J 5 bases, leaving 9 bases between the germline ends. The CDR3 DNA reads as TGTGCCAGCAGTGAATGGAACAGGGATAATTCACCCCTCCACTTT. Amino acids: CASSEWNRDNSPLHF.

This clone was seen a few times. A read error likely explains this, since a far larger clone differs by one base. Other nucleotide sequences from this sample produce the same CDR3. The chain links TRBV30 to TRBJ1-1; 7 bases line up with TRBD1. CDR1 and CDR2 (germline): GTSNPN, SVGIG (reference sequence). J lost 5 bases, V lost 1 base, and 4 bases had no gene match. The CDR3 consists of 13 residues. CDR3 residues: CAWSGDRRTEAFF. CDR3 sequence (DNA): TGTGCCTGGAGTGGGGACAGACGGACTGAAGCTTTCTTT.

The CDR3 sequence is CASSSGHIETQYF. The CDR3 coding sequence is TGTGCCAGCAGCTCTGGACACATCGAGACCCAGTACTTC. V and J are TRBV7-3 and TRBJ2-5; D perhaps matches TRBD1 (5 bases). The V gene's germline CDR1 is SGHTA and CDR2 FQGTGA. V was shortened by 4 bases and J by 5 bases, with 11 bases between the two germline ends. The CDR3 sequence is 13 residues long.

The count of this clone is one. The chain couples TRBV7-9 to TRBJ2-1; no clear D. Trimming pared 2 bases from V and 8 bases from J, leaving 16 bases between. Germline-derived CDR1 and CDR2 are SEHNR and FQNEAQ (reference sequence). The CDR3 is made up of 15 amino acids. The CDR3, as DNA: TGTGCCAGCAGCTTATTCGGCACAGCAGGCTATGAGCAGTTCTTC. It translates to CASSLFGTAGYEQFF.

The chain recombines TRBV19 with TRBJ1-2; 8 positions match TRBD1. The CDR3 covers 13 residues. Looked up from germline, CDR1 is LNHDA and CDR2 is SQIVND (reference sequence). V shed 7 bases and J 8 bases; nucleotides not matched to a gene: 9. The CDR3 bases are TGTGCCAGTACGCAGACAGGGGCGCGGGGCTACACCTTC. This encodes CASTQTGARGYTF.